The 30 T cell receptor beta chains listed next were all sequenced from one sample in a study of shared clonotypes between healthy human individuals (dated by TCRdb to the early 2020s). CD8 naive samples consisted of CD45RO-negative cells that were positively selected for CCR7, yielding a CD45RA+CCR7+ population without TemRA cells. The library was produced with the immunoSEQ multiplex PCR assay. What TCRdb holds here is the immuneACCESS table cut down to in-frame rearrangements. Part of the clones is not present; checked against another copy, under half of the missing clones reflect an unresolved V gene, and the others are unexplained. The table for this sample lists nearly 2 million clones; less than 95% of them were counted only once. The ten largest clones represent approximately 1.2% of the sample. Sequences were obtained from naive CD8+ T cells sorted from blood. The cell subset or site label for this specimen denotes: CD45RA+CCR7+. These receptors were obtained from a man between 18 and 35 years old in good health.

This chain joins TRBV7-9 and TRBJ2-2, with a possible D match to TRBD1 (6 bases). The CDR3 consists of 17 residues. Trimming pared 5 bases from V and 2 bases from J, leaving 18 bases between. Germline V CDR1 and CDR2: SEHNR, FQNEAQ (reference sequence). In DNA form, the CDR3 reads TGTGCCAGCAGCCAAGTAAGGGGACATTATAACACCGGGGAGCTGTTTTTT. This encodes CASSQVRGHYNTGELFF.

This clone appeared a few times. The gene calls are TRBV5-5 and TRBJ2-7, with 9 bases identical to TRBD1. With V trimmed by 7 bases and J by 6 bases, 5 bases remained unmatched. The CDR3 runs to 12 residues. Germline V CDR1 and CDR2: SGHKS, YYEKEE (reference sequence). CDR3 in amino acids: CASGETGGEQYF. The CDR3 DNA is TGTGCCAGCGGCGAGACAGGGGGCGAGCAGTACTTC.

This clone was counted a single time. This rearrangement joins TRBV5-4 to TRBJ2-3, with a tentative D call TRBD2 (6 bases). There are 15 residues in the CDR3. Trimming removed 2 bases from V and 1 base from J, with 11 bases in between. Germline V lookup: CDR1 SGHNT, CDR2 YYREEE (reference sequence). DNA for the CDR3: TGTGCCAGCAGCTTTGGTAGCGGCGGCACAGATACGCAGTATTTT. Its protein product is CASSFGSGGTDTQYF.

The chain uses TRBV7-9 and TRBJ2-2; TRBD1 agrees at 11 bases. The CDR3 has 17 amino acids. From germline, CDR1 is SEHNR and CDR2 FQNEAQ (reference sequence). V was clipped by 3 bases and J by 1 base; unmatched bases: 4. CDR3 region: CASSFGTGGRNTGELFF. In DNA form, the CDR3 reads TGTGCCAGCAGCTTCGGGACAGGGGGTCGGAACACCGGGGAGCTGTTTTTT. The variable domain in full, with the rest retrieved from reference TRBV7-9 and TRBJ2-2, is DTGVSQNPRHKITKRGQNVTFRCDPISEHNRLYWYRQTLGQGPEFLTYFQNEAQLEKSRLLSDRFSAERPKGSFSTLEIQRTEQGDSAMYLCASSFGTGGRNTGELFFGEGSRLTVL.

V and J are TRBV4-3 and TRBJ2-1; the match to TRBD2 covers 8 bases. CDR3 length equals 16 residues. The trim removed 4 bases at V and 0 bases at J, leaving 5 bases unmatched. Per the germline V gene, CDR1 is LGHNA and CDR2 is YSLEER. The DNA of the CDR3 is TGCGCCAGCAGCCCTGGCGGGGGGTCCTCCTACAATGAGCAGTTCTTC. Amino acids: CASSPGGGSSYNEQFF.

Turning to this clone: The sample holds other DNA sequences that translate to the same CDR3. The chain joins TRBV7-2 to TRBJ1-1; D is unclear. The CDR3 has 14 amino acids. V was pared by 1 base and J by 0 bases, with 6 bases between. The germline CDR1 and CDR2 sequences are SGHTA and FQGNSA. In nucleotides, the CDR3 is TGTGCCAGCAGCTTAGTAGTCATGAACACTGAAGCTTTCTTT. Its protein is CASSLVVMNTEAFF. Based on the CDR3 plus reference TRBV7-2 and TRBJ1-1, the full variable domain is GAGVSQSPSNKVTEKGKDVELRCDPISGHTALYWYRQSLGQGLEFLIYFQGNSAPDKSGLPSDRFSAERTGGSVSTLTIQRTQQEDSAVYLCASSLVVMNTEAFFGQGTRLTVV.

This rearrangement joins TRBV11-3 to TRBJ2-2; 8 bases agree with TRBD2. The V segment lost 6 bases and the J segment 5 bases; nucleotides outside the gene matches: 17. Germline values: CDR1 SGHNT, CDR2 YENEEA. This CDR3 has 18 residues. The chain's CDR3 is CASRETRGASGPTGELFF. The CDR3 DNA sequence: TGTGCCAGCAGGGAAACCCGGGGGGCTAGCGGGCCAACCGGGGAGCTGTTTTTT. The full variable domain, its missing parts supplied by reference TRBV11-3 and TRBJ2-2, is EAGVVQSPRYKIIEKKQPVAFWCNPISGHNTLYWYLQNLGQGPELLIRYENEEAVDDSQLPKDRFSAERLKGVDSTLKIQPAELGDSAVYLCASRETRGASGPTGELFFGEGSRLTVL.

This clone was picked up a small number of times. This chain connects TRBV27 to TRBJ2-1, with D tentatively TRBD1 (6 bases). The germline V gene encodes CDR1 MNHEY and CDR2 SMNVEV (reference sequence). The CDR3 totals 13 residues. Trimming removed 5 bases at V and 13 bases at J, with 18 bases between. CDR3 bases: TGTGCCAGCAGTCCAACCGGGACACCGCACCAGTTCTTC. It translates to CASSPTGTPHQFF.

The J gene is TRBJ2-7, the V gene TRBV9, with D tentatively TRBD1 or TRBD2 (6 bases each). The length of the CDR3 is 16 residues. Trimming left V 1 base short and J 0 bases short, with 14 bases between. Per the germline V gene, CDR1 is SGDLS and CDR2 is YYNGEE. CDR3 sequence reads: CASSVSGAPYSYEQYF. The CDR3 nucleotides are TGTGCCAGCAGCGTATCGGGGGCCCCCTACTCCTACGAGCAGTACTTC.

Of note for this clone: Different DNA sequences within this sample yield the same CDR3. This chain uses TRBV7-9 with TRBJ1-1; 8 positions agree with TRBD1. Trimming cost V 6 bases and J 1 base; bases outside gene matches: 7. The length of the CDR3 is 15 residues. The germline CDR1 and CDR2 sequences are SEHNR and FQNEAQ (reference sequence). The CDR3 is CASSRGQGANTEAFF. The CDR3 coding sequence is TGTGCCAGCAGTCGAGGCCAGGGGGCGAACACTGAAGCTTTCTTT.

The genes are TRBV20-1 and TRBJ1-2, with 7 bases aligning to TRBD1. The V gene's germline CDR1 is DFQATT and CDR2 SNEGSKA (reference sequence). CDR3 length equals 9 residues. The ends lost 8 bases at V and 10 bases at J; junction bases unmatched: 4. In nucleotides, the CDR3 is TGCAGTTCAGGGGGGGTCTACACCTTC. Amino acid sequence: CSSGGVYTF.

The J gene is TRBJ2-5, the V gene TRBV9; 11 bases match TRBD2. The J segment lost 3 bases and the V segment lost 0 bases, leaving 7 bases of the junction unmatched. Germline CDR1 reads SGDLS; CDR2 reads YYNGEE. The CDR3 is 17 residues long. This chain's CDR3 is CASSVEGGTSGKETQYF. As DNA, the CDR3 is TGTGCCAGCAGCGTAGAAGGGGGGACTAGCGGAAAAGAGACCCAGTACTTC. Drawing the rest from reference TRBV9 and TRBJ2-5, the complete variable domain is DSGVTQTPKHLITATGQRVTLRCSPRSGDLSVYWYQQSLDQGLQFLIQYYNGEERAKGNILERFSAQQFPDLHSELNLSSLELGDSALYFCASSVEGGTSGKETQYFGPGTRLLVL.

The chain uses TRBV4-1 and TRBJ1-6; D unresolved. The V end was cut by 0 bases, the J end by 0 bases, with 12 bases between. Looked up from germline, CDR1 is MGHRA and CDR2 is YSYEKL. This CDR3 is 18 amino acids long. The CDR3 is CASSQDFGELSYNSPLHF. CDR3 bases: TGCGCCAGCAGCCAAGATTTTGGTGAGCTCTCCTATAATTCACCCCTCCACTTT.

V gene TRBV6-5 combines with J gene TRBJ2-1; tentative D call: TRBD2 (5 bases). CDR1 is MNHEY, CDR2 SVGAGI, per germline. Deletions cut 2 bases from V and 4 bases from J, with 12 bases between. This CDR3 is built from 15 residues. This chain's CDR3 is CASSYGLAEYNEQFF. The CDR3 coding sequence is TGTGCCAGCAGTTACGGGCTAGCCGAGTACAATGAGCAGTTCTTC.

The rearrangement uses TRBV7-9 and TRBJ2-1; D is unclear. Germline loops: CDR1 SEHNR, CDR2 FQNEAQ (reference sequence). V was clipped by 6 bases and J by 4 bases, with 4 bases between them. This CDR3 has 11 residues. In DNA form, the CDR3 reads TGTGCCAGCAGAGAGTACAATGAGCAGTTCTTC. It translates to CASREYNEQFF.

As to this clone: Other DNA sequences in the same sample also yield this CDR3. The chain's CDR3 is CASRASGTYEQYF. The CDR3 bases are TGTGCCAGCAGGGCTAGCGGTACCTACGAGCAGTACTTC. The chain has TRBV27 and TRBJ2-7, with 7 bases lining up with TRBD2. Germline V CDR1 and CDR2: MNHEY, SMNVEV (reference sequence). The CDR3 contains 13 residues. V lost 6 bases to trimming and J lost 2 bases; unmatched junction nucleotides: 4.

V gene TRBV27 combines with J gene TRBJ2-2; 14 bases match TRBD2. V lost 8 bases, J lost 6 bases, and 2 bases stayed unmatched. From germline, CDR1 is MNHEY and CDR2 SMNVEV (reference sequence). This CDR3 spans 14 amino acids. The CDR3 loop reads CASGLAGGAGELFF. In nucleotides, the CDR3 is TGTGCCAGCGGACTAGCGGGGGGTGCCGGGGAGCTGTTTTTT.

The chain uses TRBV10-3 and TRBJ1-1; D is uncertain. Trimming removed 4 bases from V and 1 base from J, with 13 bases in between. Germline V gene sequence: CDR1 ENHRY, CDR2 SYGVKD. The CDR3 length is 15 residues. CDR3 sequence: CAISGAGSGNTEAFF. In DNA, the CDR3 is TGTGCCATCAGTGGCGCCGGGTCAGGGAACACTGAAGCTTTCTTT.

This clone was found once. Different DNA sequences within this sample yield the same CDR3. The V call is TRBV7-9, the J call TRBJ2-7; D is perhaps TRBD2 (5 bases). V was clipped by 3 bases and J by 1 base, with 7 bases between them. CDR1 SEHNR and CDR2 FQNEAQ come from the germline V gene (reference sequence). The CDR3 is made up of 13 amino acids. CDR3 nucleotide sequence: TGTGCCAGCAGCTTTGGGAGTTCCTACGAGCAGTACTTC. Its protein product is CASSFGSSYEQYF.

V is TRBV4-3 and J is TRBJ1-5; 7 positions agree with TRBD1. V lost 0 bases and J lost 9; bases outside the gene matches: 14. From germline, CDR1 is LGHNA and CDR2 YSLEER. The CDR3 consists of 17 residues. CDR3 in DNA: TGCGCCAGCAGCCAAGATTTGACAGGGCCCACTATATCGCCCCAGCATTTT. It codes for CASSQDLTGPTISPQHF.

The CDR3 loop is CASSYGPGVLDGELFF. The CDR3 DNA reads TGTGCCAGCAGTTACGGACCAGGGGTTTTAGACGGGGAGCTGTTTTTT. The genes are TRBV6-5 and TRBJ2-2, with D possibly TRBD1 on 6 matching bases. The V gene's germline CDR1 is MNHEY and CDR2 SVGAGI. Trimming cost V 2 bases and J 7 bases, with 17 bases left between them. CDR3 length: 16 residues.

The chain recombines TRBV19 with TRBJ2-1, with 8 nucleotides matching TRBD2. Germline CDR1 and CDR2: LNHDA and SQIVND (reference sequence). Unmatched junction bases numbered 8, after V lost 2 bases and J lost 8 bases. CDR3 length equals 15 residues. The CDR3 DNA reads TGTGCCAGTAGTATAACAGCGGGGGATGTGGATGAGCAGTTCTTC. This sequence encodes CASSITAGDVDEQFF.

This clone was detected once. The chain carries TRBV7-2 and TRBJ2-1; D remains ambiguous. Germline V lookup: CDR1 SGHTA, CDR2 FQGNSA. The CDR3 has 16 residues. The V and J ends lost 1 base and 3 bases respectively, with 13 bases between them. CDR3 DNA: TGTGCCAGCAGCTTAGTTCCGCCAGACTTCTACAATGAGCAGTTCTTC. Translating gives CASSLVPPDFYNEQFF.

The CDR3 DNA sequence: TGCGCCAGCAGCCAAGTATGGGGAGGGGTCGGTGATACGCAGTATTTT. Residues: CASSQVWGGVGDTQYF. V is TRBV4-1 and J is TRBJ2-3; 7 nucleotides agree with TRBD2. The J segment lost 6 bases and the V segment lost 1 base, leaving 10 bases of the junction unmatched. The CDR3 has 16 amino acids. CDR1 is MGHRA and CDR2 is YSYEKL in the germline V gene.

The rearrangement links TRBV12-5 to TRBJ2-3, with TRBD2 matching 8 bases. There are 18 residues in the CDR3. V gave up 2 bases and J gave up 3 bases; unmatched junction bases: 13. Germline assignment: CDR1 LGHNT and CDR2 FRNRAP. CDR3 DNA sequence: TGTGCTAGTGGTTTGCCCCTGGAAGCGGGAGTTGGGACAGATACGCAGTATTTT. Protein: CASGLPLEAGVGTDTQYF.

The V and J genes are TRBV6-5 and TRBJ2-5; 8 nucleotides align to TRBD1. Germline CDR1 and CDR2: MNHEY and SVGAGI. J lost 8 bases, V lost 5 bases, and 7 bases had no gene match. The CDR3 is 13 residues long. The DNA of the CDR3 is TGTGCCAGCAGTCCCGACAGGGGTGACACCCAGTACTTC. Translation: CASSPDRGDTQYF.

The V call is TRBV28, the J call TRBJ2-3, with 8 bases matching TRBD2. Germline CDR1 is MDHEN and CDR2 is SYDVKM. The CDR3 loop spans 15 amino acids. V shed 2 bases, J shed 5 bases, and the junction held 6 bases outside the gene matches. The CDR3 DNA reads as TGTGCCAGCAGTTTAAACCGGGGGGGCAAAGATACGCAGTATTTT. Translating gives CASSLNRGGKDTQYF.

V is TRBV19 and J is TRBJ2-6; 7 nucleotides agree with TRBD2. Germline CDR1 and CDR2: LNHDA and SQIVND (reference sequence). V trimming: 8 bases; J trimming: 2 bases; junction bases outside the gene matches: 3. The CDR3 spans 14 residues. CDR3 residues: CASGEGPGANVLTF. In DNA form, the CDR3 reads TGTGCCAGTGGGGAGGGGCCTGGGGCCAACGTCCTGACTTTC.

This clone is a singleton in its sample. The CDR3, as DNA: TGTGCCAGCTTAGACTACACAAACACCGGGGAGCTGTTTTTT. It is translated as CASLDYTNTGELFF. The rearrangement joins TRBV7-9 to TRBJ2-2, with a possible D match to TRBD2 (5 bases). CDR3 length: 14 amino acids. V lost 8 bases, J lost 2 bases, and 12 bases lay in between. The germline CDR1 and CDR2 sequences are SEHNR and FQNEAQ (reference sequence).

Note on this clone: This CDR3 is also generated by other DNA sequences in the sample. The chain carries TRBV10-3 and TRBJ2-2, with unresolved D. V lost 4 bases and J lost 4, with 1 base in between. Germline-derived CDR1 and CDR2 are ENHRY and SYGVKD. The CDR3 consists of 11 residues. The CDR3 DNA follows: TGTGCCATCAGTGGCACCGGGGAGCTGTTTTTT. Its protein product is CAISGTGELFF.